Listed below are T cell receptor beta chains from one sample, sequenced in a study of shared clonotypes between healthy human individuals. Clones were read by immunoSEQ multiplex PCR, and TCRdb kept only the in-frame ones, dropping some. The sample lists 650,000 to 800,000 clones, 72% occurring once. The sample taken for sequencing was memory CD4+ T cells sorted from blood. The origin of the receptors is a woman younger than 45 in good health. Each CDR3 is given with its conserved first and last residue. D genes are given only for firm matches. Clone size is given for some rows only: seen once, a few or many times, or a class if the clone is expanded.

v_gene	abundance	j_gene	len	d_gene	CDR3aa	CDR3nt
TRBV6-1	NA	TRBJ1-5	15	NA	CASSEVLGSNQPQHF	TGTGCCAGCAGTGAAGTTCTGGGGAGCAATCAGCCCCAGCATTTT
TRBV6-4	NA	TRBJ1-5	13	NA	CASSDSQGQPQHF	TGTGCCAGCAGTGACTCTCAGGGTCAGCCCCAGCATTTT
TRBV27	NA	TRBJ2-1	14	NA	CASSRTGAYNEQFF	TGTGCCAGCAGTCGTACAGGTGCCTACAATGAGCAGTTCTTC
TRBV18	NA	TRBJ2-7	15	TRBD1	CASSGTGQGSYEQYF	TGTGCCAGCTCAGGCACTGGACAGGGTTCCTACGAGCAGTACTTC
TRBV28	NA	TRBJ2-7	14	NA	CASSLSGGSYEQYF	TGTGCCAGCAGTTTATCCGGGGGCTCCTACGAGCAGTACTTC
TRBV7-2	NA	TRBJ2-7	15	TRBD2	CASSLASGSSYEQYF	TGTGCCAGCAGCTTAGCAAGCGGGAGCTCCTACGAGCAGTACTTC
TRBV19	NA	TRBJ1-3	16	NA	CASSTRVPYSGNTIYF	TGTGCCAGTAGTACCCGGGTCCCTTACTCTGGAAACACCATATATTTT
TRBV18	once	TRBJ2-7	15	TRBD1	CASSQQGAISYEQYF	TGTGCCAGCTCACAACAGGGGGCAATCTCCTACGAGCAGTACTTC
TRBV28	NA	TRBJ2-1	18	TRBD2	CASSFGLAGVGSYNEQFF	TGTGCCAGCAGTTTCGGACTAGCGGGAGTAGGGTCCTACAATGAGCAGTTCTTC
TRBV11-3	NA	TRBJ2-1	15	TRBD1	CASSQQDRDFNEQFF	TGTGCCAGCAGCCAACAGGACAGGGACTTCAATGAGCAGTTCTTC
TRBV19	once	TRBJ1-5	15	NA	CASSIFGNSNQPQHF	TGTGCCAGTAGTATTTTTGGAAATAGCAATCAGCCCCAGCATTTT
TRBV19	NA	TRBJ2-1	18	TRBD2	CASSIYFGSAGVSNEQFF	TGTGCCAGTAGTATCTACTTCGGATCGGCGGGAGTATCCAATGAGCAGTTCTTC
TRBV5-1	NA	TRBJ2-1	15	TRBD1	CASSLPGQSYNEQFF	TGCGCCAGCAGCTTACCGGGACAGTCCTACAATGAGCAGTTCTTC
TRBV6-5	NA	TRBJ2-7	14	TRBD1	CASSTRTGSYEQYF	TGTGCCAGCAGTACCCGGACAGGGTCCTACGAGCAGTACTTC
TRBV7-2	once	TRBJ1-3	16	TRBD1	CASSLARDRAGNTIYF	TGTGCCAGCAGCTTAGCGAGGGACAGGGCTGGAAACACCATATATTTT
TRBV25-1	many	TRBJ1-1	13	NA	CASSKIGNTEAFF	TGTGCCAGCAGCAAGATTGGGAACACTGAAGCTTTCTTT
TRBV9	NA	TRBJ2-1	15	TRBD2	CASSAASGSYNEQFF	TGTGCCAGCAGCGCCGCTAGCGGGAGCTACAATGAGCAGTTCTTC
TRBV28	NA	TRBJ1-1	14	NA	CASRTQQGNTEAFF	TGTGCCAGCAGGACTCAACAGGGAAACACTGAAGCTTTCTTT
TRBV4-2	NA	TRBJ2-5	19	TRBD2	CASSQVVAGAIPDQETQYF	TGTGCCAGCAGCCAAGTGGTAGCGGGAGCCATCCCCGACCAAGAGACCCAGTACTTC
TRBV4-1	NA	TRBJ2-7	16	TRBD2	CASSRDGFRGAYEQYF	TGCGCCAGCAGCCGGGACGGGTTTCGGGGGGCCTACGAGCAGTACTTC
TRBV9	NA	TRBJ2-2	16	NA	CASRSGVGTNTGELFF	TGTGCCAGCAGGTCCGGGGTCGGGACGAACACCGGGGAGCTGTTTTTT
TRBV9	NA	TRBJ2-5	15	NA	CASSAAEGGWETQYF	TGTGCCAGCAGCGCCGCAGAAGGGGGATGGGAGACCCAGTACTTC
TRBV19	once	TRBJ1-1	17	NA	CASSIRRGTRGLGEAFF	TGTGCCAGTAGTATCCGTCGGGGGACTCGGGGTTTAGGTGAGGCTTTCTTT
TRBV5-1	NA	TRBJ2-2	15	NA	CASSSQTTNTGELFF	TGCGCCAGCAGTTCACAGACCACGAACACCGGGGAGCTGTTTTTT
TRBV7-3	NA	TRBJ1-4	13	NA	CASSPGSGEKLFF	TGTGCCAGCAGTCCCGGATCAGGTGAAAAACTGTTTTTT
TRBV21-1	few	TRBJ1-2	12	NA	CASSPRSYGYTF	TGTGCCAGCAGCCCCCGGAGCTATGGCTACACCTTC
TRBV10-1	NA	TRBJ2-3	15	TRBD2	CASSELLAGIDTQYF	TGCGCCAGCAGTGAGTTGCTAGCGGGTATAGATACGCAGTATTTT
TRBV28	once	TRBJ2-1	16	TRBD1	CASSLSRDRAHNEQFF	TGTGCCAGCAGTTTATCTCGGGACAGGGCCCACAATGAGCAGTTCTTC
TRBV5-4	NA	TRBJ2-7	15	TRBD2	CASSPTSGRQYEQYF	TGTGCCAGCAGCCCGACTAGCGGGAGACAGTACGAGCAGTACTTC
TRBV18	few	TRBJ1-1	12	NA	CASSPQSTEAFF	TGTGCCAGCTCACCCCAGTCCACTGAAGCTTTCTTT
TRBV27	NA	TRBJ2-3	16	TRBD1	CASSSLYRGLTDTQYF	TGTGCCAGCAGTTCACTTTACAGGGGCCTCACAGATACGCAGTATTTT
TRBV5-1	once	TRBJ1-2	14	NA	CASSMDAGHYGYTF	TGCGCCAGCAGTATGGACGCGGGCCACTATGGCTACACCTTC
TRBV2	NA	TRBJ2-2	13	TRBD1	CASATGDTGELFF	TGTGCCAGCGCCACAGGGGACACCGGGGAGCTGTTTTTT
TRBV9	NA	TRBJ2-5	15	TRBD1	CASSAPSRGRETQYF	TGTGCCAGCAGCGCCCCAAGCAGGGGGCGAGAGACCCAGTACTTC
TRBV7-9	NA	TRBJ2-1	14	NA	CASSQGVSGNEQFF	TGTGCCAGCAGTCAGGGAGTATCGGGAAATGAGCAGTTCTTC
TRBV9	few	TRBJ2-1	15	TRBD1	CASSAGQGGYNEQFF	TGTGCCAGCAGCGCGGGACAGGGAGGGTACAATGAGCAGTTCTTC
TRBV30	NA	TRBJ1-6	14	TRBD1	CAWKGQGDNSPLHF	TGTGCCTGGAAGGGACAGGGGGATAATTCACCCCTCCACTTT
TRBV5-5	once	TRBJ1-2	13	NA	CASSQGGDYGYTF	TGTGCCAGCAGCCAAGGGGGGGACTATGGCTACACCTTC
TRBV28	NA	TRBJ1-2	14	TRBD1	CASSWSGTGALIYF	TGTGCCAGCAGTTGGTCCGGGACAGGCGCGTTAATTTACTTC
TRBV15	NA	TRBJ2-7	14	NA	CATSNEWRGGEQYF	TGTGCCACCAGCAACGAGTGGAGGGGCGGGGAGCAGTACTTC
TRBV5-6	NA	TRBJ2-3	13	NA	CASSRDSTDTQYF	TGTGCCAGCAGCCGCGACAGCACAGATACGCAGTATTTT
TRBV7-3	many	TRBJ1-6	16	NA	CASSLTARGDYSPLHF	TGTGCCAGCAGCTTAACGGCTAGGGGAGACTATTCACCCCTCCACTTT
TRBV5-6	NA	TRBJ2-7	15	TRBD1	CASTRTGRSAYEQYF	TGTGCCAGCACCCGGACAGGGCGGAGCGCCTACGAGCAGTACTTC
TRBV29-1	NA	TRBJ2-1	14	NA	CSVEDRRGRNEQFF	TGCAGCGTTGAAGATCGGAGGGGACGCAATGAGCAGTTCTTC
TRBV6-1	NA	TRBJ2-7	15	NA	CASSERQEGKDEQYF	TGTGCCAGCAGTGAGCGCCAGGAGGGGAAGGACGAGCAGTACTTC
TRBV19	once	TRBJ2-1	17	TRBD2	CASSTTRRSSGSSEQFF	TGTGCCAGTAGTACCACCCGAAGATCTAGCGGGAGTTCTGAGCAGTTCTTC
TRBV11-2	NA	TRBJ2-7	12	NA	CASSLDRNEQYF	TGTGCCAGCAGCTTAGACAGGAACGAGCAGTACTTC
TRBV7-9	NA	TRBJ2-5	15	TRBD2	CASSLGTSGKETQYF	TGTGCCAGCAGCTTAGGGACTAGCGGGAAAGAGACCCAGTACTTC
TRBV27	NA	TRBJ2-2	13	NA	CASSKLNTGELFF	TGTGCCAGCAGTAAGTTGAACACCGGGGAGCTGTTTTTT
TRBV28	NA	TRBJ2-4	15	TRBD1	CASTPGTGGTDIQYF	TGTGCCAGCACCCCTGGGACAGGGGGCACGGACATTCAGTACTTC
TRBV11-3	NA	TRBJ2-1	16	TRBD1	CASSLSWTGNYNEQFF	TGTGCCAGCAGCTTATCATGGACAGGGAACTACAATGAGCAGTTCTTC
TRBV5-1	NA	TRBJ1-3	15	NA	CASSLGGLSGNTIYF	TGCGCCAGCAGCTTGGGGGGGCTCTCTGGAAACACCATATATTTT
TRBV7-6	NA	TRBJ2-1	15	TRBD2	CASSSGTSVYNEQFF	TGTGCCAGCAGTTCCGGGACTAGCGTATACAATGAGCAGTTCTTC
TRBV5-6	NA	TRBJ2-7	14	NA	CASSSAVSPYEQYF	TGTGCCAGCAGCTCGGCAGTTTCCCCCTACGAGCAGTACTTC
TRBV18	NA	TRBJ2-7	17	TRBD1	CASSLTQPGQGMGEQYF	TGTGCCAGCTCACTAACGCAACCGGGACAGGGGATGGGGGAGCAGTACTTC